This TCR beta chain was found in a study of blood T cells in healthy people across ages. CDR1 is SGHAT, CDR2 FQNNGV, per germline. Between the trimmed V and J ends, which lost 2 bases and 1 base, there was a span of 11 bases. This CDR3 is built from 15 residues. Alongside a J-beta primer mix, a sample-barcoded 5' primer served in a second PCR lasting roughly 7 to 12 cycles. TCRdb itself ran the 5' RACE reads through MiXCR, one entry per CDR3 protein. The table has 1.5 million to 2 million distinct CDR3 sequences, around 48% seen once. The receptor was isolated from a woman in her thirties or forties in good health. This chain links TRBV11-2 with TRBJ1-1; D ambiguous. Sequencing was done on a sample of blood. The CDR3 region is CASSLYGSGNTEAFF. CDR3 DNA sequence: TGTGCCAGCAGCTTATACGGGTCTGGGAACACTGAAGCTTTCTTT.